Listed here is a single T cell receptor beta chain. Clones were sequenced by immunoSEQ multiplex PCR, and TCRdb holds only the in-frame ones, with some missing. The table records over 80,000 clones, around nine tenths of them present only once. V was clipped by 7 bases and J by 1 base; unmatched bases: 3. The CDR3 is 13 residues long. The germline V gene has CDR1 MNHNS and CDR2 SASEGT. This record belongs to a study of radiotherapy plus CTLA-4 blockade in lung cancer. The study treated chemo-refractory metastatic non-small-cell lung cancer patients with focal radiation plus ipilimumab CTLA-4 blockade.

The sample was peripheral blood, taken from a patient treated with radiotherapy plus ipilimumab. The clonotype comes from a human donor with non-small cell lung cancer that progressed on radiotherapy plus ipilimumab. The chain links TRBV6-1 to TRBJ2-7; TRBD1 matches at 8 bases. CDR3 nucleotides: TGTGCCAGCAAGACAGGGGCGTCCTACGAGCAGTACTTC. Translating it yields CASKTGASYEQYF.